This record covers a single T cell receptor (beta chain). This record comes from a study of graft-versus-host responses after intestinal transplantation. Some clones are missing from TCRdb's copy, which holds only in-frame ones; the method was immunoSEQ multiplex PCR. Counted here are approximately 18,000 clones, over 90% occurring once; the ten biggest clones make up 0.79%. V shed 4 bases and J shed 8 bases, with 16 bases lying between them. Looked up from germline, CDR1 is SGHDT and CDR2 is YYEEEE. The CDR3 is made up of 13 amino acids. This TCR was recovered from a human patient who received an intestinal transplant, so some T cells may come from the graft donor. The J gene is TRBJ2-7, the V gene TRBV5-6; D call uncertain. Source: PBMCs, taken 23 days after intestinal transplant. CDR3 protein: CASSPDANLKQYF. CDR3 DNA: TGTGCCAGCAGCCCCGACGCCAATTTGAAGCAGTACTTC.